This T cell receptor beta chain was captured in a study of CD8 T cells in ankylosing spondylitis. The CDR3 loop spans 15 amino acids. The germline V gene encodes CDR1 LGHDT and CDR2 YNNKEL (reference sequence). The V segment lost 4 bases and the J segment 5 bases; nucleotides outside the gene matches: 10. TCRdb used MiXCR to reprocess the 5' RACE reads, holding one entry per CDR3 protein. Of some 250,000 distinct CDR3 sequences in the sample, about 10% were seen once. This clonotype was counted between two and nine times. The clonotype originates from a male donor with ankylosing spondylitis or in good health (not recorded which). The chain couples TRBV3-1 to TRBJ2-7; 8 bases fit TRBD2. Sequenced sample: blood, either unsorted or a sorted T cell fraction (not recorded which). The CDR3 DNA sequence: TGTGCCAGCAGCCGTTTCGGGAGGGCCTCTAACGAGCAGTACTTC. It yields the protein CASSRFGRASNEQYF.